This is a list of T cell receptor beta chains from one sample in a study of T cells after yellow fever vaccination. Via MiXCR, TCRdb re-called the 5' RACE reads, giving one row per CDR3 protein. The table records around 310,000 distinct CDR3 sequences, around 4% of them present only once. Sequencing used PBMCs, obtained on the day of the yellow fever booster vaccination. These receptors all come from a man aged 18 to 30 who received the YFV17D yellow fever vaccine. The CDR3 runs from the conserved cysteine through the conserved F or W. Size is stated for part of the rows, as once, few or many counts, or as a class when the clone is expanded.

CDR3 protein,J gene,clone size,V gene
CASSREAGTEYGYTF,TRBJ1-2,.,TRBV2
CSARENRYYHNEQFF,TRBJ2-1,many,TRBV20-1
CASSLSSGIGQPQHF,TRBJ1-5,few,TRBV7-6
CASGPGDEIYGYTF,TRBJ1-2,.,TRBV12-5
CASSLKGALTAFF,TRBJ1-1,many,TRBV12-3/TRBV12-4
CSATPSPPPGSGEKLFF,TRBJ1-4,many,TRBV20-1
CASSLLGATGNTIYF,TRBJ1-3,few,TRBV5-6
CASSLRVPTDTQYF,TRBJ2-3,.,TRBV2
CASSLRESRGGLFF,TRBJ2-1,many,TRBV3-1
CASTVPGLSGTQYF,TRBJ2-3,many,TRBV7-2